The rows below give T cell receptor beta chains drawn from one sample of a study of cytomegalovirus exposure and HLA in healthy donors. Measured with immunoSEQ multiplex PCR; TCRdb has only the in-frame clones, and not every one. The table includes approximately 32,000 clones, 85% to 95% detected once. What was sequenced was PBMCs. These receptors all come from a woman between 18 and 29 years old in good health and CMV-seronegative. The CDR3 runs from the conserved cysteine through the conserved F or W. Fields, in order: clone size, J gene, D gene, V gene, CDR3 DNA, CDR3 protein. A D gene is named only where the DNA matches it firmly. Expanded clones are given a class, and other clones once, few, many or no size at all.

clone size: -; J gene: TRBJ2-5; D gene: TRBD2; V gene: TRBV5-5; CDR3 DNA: TGTGCCAGCAGCTGGGGAGGGGAGGAGACCCAGTACTTC; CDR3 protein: CASSWGGEETQYF
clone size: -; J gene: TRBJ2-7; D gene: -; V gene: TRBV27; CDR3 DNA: TGTGCCAGCTCGAGGACGGGGACCTACGAGCAGTACTTC; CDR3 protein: CASSRTGTYEQYF
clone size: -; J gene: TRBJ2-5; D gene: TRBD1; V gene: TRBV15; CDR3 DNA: TGTGCCACCAGCACCCGGACAGGGGAAGAGACCCAGTACTTC; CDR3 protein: CATSTRTGEETQYF
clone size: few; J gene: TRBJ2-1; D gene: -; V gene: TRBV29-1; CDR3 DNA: TGCAGCGCCTCTCCCTACAATGAGCAGTTCTTC; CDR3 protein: CSASPYNEQFF
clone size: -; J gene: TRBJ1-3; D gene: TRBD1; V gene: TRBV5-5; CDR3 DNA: TGTGCCAGCAGCCTGGGACAGGGCCAAGGAAACACCATATATTTT; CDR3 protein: CASSLGQGQGNTIYF
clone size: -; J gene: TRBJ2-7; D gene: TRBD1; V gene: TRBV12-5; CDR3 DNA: TGTGCTAGTGGTTTGGTACTGGGACAGGGGCCCTCCTACGAGCAGTACTTC; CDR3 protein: CASGLVLGQGPSYEQYF
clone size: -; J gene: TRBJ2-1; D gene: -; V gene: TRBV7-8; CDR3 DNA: TGTGCCAGCAGCGACCTCAGTCGGGGAATGTACAATGAGCAGTTCTTC; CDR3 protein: CASSDLSRGMYNEQFF
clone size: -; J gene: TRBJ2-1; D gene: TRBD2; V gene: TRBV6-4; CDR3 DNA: TGTGCCAGCAGTGACTCAACTAGCGCCTCCTACAATGAGCAGTTCTTC; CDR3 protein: CASSDSTSASYNEQFF
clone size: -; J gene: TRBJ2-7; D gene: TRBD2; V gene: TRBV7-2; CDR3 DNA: TGTGCCAGCAGCTTAGCGCGGACTAGCGGGAGAGACGAGCAGTACTTC; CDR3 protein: CASSLARTSGRDEQYF
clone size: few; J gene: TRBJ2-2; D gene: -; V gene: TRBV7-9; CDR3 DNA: TGTGCCAGCAGCCCCTCCTTAACCGGGGAGCTGTTTTTT; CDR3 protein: CASSPSLTGELFF
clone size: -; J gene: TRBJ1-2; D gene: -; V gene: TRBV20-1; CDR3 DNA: TGCAGTGCTTACAGCGGTCAGGGGAACACCTTC; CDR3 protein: CSAYSGQGNTF
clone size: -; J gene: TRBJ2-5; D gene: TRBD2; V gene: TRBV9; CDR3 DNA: TGTGCCAGCAGCGTAGAGGGACTAGCGGGAGAGGGAGAGACCCAGTACTTC; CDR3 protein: CASSVEGLAGEGETQYF
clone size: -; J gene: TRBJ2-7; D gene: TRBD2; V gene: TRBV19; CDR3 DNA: TGTGCCAGTAGTCACGGAGCGGGAGGGCCCCACGAGCAGTACTTC; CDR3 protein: CASSHGAGGPHEQYF
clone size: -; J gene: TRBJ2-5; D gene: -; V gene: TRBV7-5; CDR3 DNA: TGTGCCAGAAGCTTAGTCCTAGCGGGGGACCAAGAGACCCAGTACTTC; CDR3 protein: CARSLVLAGDQETQYF
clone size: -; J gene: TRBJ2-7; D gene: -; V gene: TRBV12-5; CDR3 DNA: TGTGCTAGTGAACGGCTAAGGTTAACGGCTAGCGTGCACGAGCAGTACTTC; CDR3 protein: CASERLRLTASVHEQYF
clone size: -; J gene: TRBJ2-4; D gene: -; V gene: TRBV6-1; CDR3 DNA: TGTGCCAGCAGTGAATTTTTTGGAGACATTCAGTACTTC; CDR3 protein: CASSEFFGDIQYF
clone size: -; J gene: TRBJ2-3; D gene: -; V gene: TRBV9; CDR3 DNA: TGTGCCAGCAGCGTAGTAAGGGGCGATACGCAGTATTTT; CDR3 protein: CASSVVRGDTQYF
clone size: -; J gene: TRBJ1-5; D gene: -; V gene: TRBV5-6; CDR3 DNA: TGTGCCAGCAGGCCCTATCTCTATACAAGGCAGGATCAGCCCCAGCATTTT; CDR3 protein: CASRPYLYTRQDQPQHF
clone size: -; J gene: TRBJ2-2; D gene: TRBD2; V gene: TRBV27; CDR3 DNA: TGTGCCAGCAGTTTTGGACTAGCTATAGGCGGGGAGCTGTTTTTT; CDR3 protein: CASSFGLAIGGELFF
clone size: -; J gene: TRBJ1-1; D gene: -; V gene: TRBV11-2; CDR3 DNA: TGTGCCAGCAGTCCGGGTACGGGGAGGGGGACTGAAGCTTTCTTT; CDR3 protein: CASSPGTGRGTEAFF
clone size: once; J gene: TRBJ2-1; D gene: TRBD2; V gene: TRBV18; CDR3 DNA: TGTGCCAGCTCACCCACGATGGGACTAGCGGGGCCTAATCCACGTTACAATGAGCAGTTCTTC; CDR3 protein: CASSPTMGLAGPNPRYNEQFF
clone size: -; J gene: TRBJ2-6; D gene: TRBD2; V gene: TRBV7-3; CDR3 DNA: TGTGCCAGCGGGACTAGCAGTGGGGCCAACGTCCTGACTTTC; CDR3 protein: CASGTSSGANVLTF
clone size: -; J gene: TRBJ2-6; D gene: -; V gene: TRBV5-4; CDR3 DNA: TGTGCCAGCAGCTTAGAAAAAACAGCCAACGTCCTGACTTTC; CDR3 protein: CASSLEKTANVLTF
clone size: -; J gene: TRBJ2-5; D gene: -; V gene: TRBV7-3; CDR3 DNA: TGTGCCAGCAGCTTAGGAGTCAGGGGAGGGGAGACCCAGTACTTC; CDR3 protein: CASSLGVRGGETQYF
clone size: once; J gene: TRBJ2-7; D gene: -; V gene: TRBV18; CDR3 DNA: TGTGCCAGCTCACCATACGTCAGGACTGACTACTACGAGCAGTACTTC; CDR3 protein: CASSPYVRTDYYEQYF
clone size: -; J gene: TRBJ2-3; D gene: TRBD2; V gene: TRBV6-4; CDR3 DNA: TGTGCCAGCAGTGTACTAGCGGGATACACAGATACGCAGTATTTT; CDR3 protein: CASSVLAGYTDTQYF
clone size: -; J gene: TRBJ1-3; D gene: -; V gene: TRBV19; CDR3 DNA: TGTGCCAGTACCAGGGGAGACACCATATATTTT; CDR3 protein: CASTRGDTIYF
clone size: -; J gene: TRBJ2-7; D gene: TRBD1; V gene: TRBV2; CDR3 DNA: TGTGCCAGCAGTGCCCGGGACAGGGAGTACGAGCAGTACTTC; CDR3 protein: CASSARDREYEQYF
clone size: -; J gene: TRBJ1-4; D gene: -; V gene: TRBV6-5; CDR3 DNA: TGTGCCAGCAGTCCCAGGGGCGGAGAATTCGAAAAACTGTTTTTT; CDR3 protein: CASSPRGGEFEKLFF
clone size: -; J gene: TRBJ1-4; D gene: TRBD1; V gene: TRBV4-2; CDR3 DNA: TGTGCCAGCAGCCAACCGGGACAGAAGGTTGAAAAACTGTTTTTT; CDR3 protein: CASSQPGQKVEKLFF
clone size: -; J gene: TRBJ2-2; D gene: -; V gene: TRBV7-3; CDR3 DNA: TGTGCCAGCAGGTCGGCGGGGAACACCGGGGAGCTGTTTTTT; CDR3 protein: CASRSAGNTGELFF
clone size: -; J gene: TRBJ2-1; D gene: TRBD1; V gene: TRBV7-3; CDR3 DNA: TGTGCCAGCAGCCAAGGGGGCGGGAATGAGCAGTTCTTC; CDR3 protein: CASSQGGGNEQFF
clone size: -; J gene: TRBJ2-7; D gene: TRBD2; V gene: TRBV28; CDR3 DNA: TGTGCCACCTACCTTGGACTAGCGGGAGCCTCCTACGAGCAGTACTTC; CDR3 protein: CATYLGLAGASYEQYF
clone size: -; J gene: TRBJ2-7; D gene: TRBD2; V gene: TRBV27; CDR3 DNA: TGTGCCAGCAGTGGACTAGCGGGTCCCTACGAGCAGTACTTC; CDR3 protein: CASSGLAGPYEQYF
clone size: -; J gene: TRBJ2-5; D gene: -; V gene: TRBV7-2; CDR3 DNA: TGTGCCAGCAGCTTAGCGATGGAGGCGGAGACCCAGTACTTC; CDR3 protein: CASSLAMEAETQYF
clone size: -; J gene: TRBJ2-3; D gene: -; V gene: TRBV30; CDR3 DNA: TGTGCCTGGGAGTCCCAGGCGTTCACGCAGTATTTT; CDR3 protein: CAWESQAFTQYF
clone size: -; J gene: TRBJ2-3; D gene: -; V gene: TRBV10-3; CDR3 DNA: TGTGCCATCAGTGAGTCCCTAAGTCAAACGCAGTATTTT; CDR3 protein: CAISESLSQTQYF
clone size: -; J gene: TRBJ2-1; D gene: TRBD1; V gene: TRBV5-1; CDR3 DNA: TGCGCCAGCAGCCCTCGGACAGGGACAAACAATGAGCAGTTCTTC; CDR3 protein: CASSPRTGTNNEQFF
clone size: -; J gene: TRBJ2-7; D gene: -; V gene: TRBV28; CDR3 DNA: TGTGCCAGCAGTTTAAAGCAGAGGGGGGGGTTACCCTACGAGCAGTACTTC; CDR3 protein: CASSLKQRGGLPYEQYF
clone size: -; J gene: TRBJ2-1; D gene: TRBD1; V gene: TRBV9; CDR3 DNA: TGTGCCAGCAGCGTAAGTACAGGGGGCGAGAGTGAGCAGTTCTTC; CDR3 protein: CASSVSTGGESEQFF
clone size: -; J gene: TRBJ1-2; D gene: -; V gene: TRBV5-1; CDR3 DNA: TGCGCCAGCAGCTTGGTCACAGAATATCATGGCTACACCTTC; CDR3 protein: CASSLVTEYHGYTF
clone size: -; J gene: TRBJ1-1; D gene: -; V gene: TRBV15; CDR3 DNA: TGTGCCACCAGCAGAGATCGTCAGGGGTTGACTGAAGCTTTCTTT; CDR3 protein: CATSRDRQGLTEAFF
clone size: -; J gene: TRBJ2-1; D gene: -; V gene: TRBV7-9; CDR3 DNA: TGTGCCAGCAGCTTTGGGCGGGACGCCAACTACAATGAGCAGTTCTTC; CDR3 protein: CASSFGRDANYNEQFF
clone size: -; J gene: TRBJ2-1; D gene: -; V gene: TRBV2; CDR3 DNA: TGTGCCAGCAGTCCTTACAATGAGCAGTTCTTC; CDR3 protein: CASSPYNEQFF
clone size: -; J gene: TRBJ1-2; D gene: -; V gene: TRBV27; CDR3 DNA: TGTGCCAGCAGTTTATCTGGTGCAGCAGGCTATGGCTACACCTTC; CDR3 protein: CASSLSGAAGYGYTF
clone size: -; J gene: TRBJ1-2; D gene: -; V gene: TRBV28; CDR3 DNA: TGTGCCAGCAGGAGACAGGTTCTCTATGGCTACACCTTC; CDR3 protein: CASRRQVLYGYTF
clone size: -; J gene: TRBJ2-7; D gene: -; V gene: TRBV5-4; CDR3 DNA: TGTGCCAGCAGCGGCGGGGACAGACTCTACGAGCAGTACTTC; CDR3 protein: CASSGGDRLYEQYF
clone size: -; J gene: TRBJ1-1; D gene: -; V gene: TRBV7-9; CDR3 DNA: TGTGCCAGCAGGCTAGGGGGCACTGAAGCTTTCTTT; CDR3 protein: CASRLGGTEAFF
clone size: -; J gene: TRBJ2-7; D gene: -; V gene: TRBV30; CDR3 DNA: TGTGCCTGGAGTGTACAAAGGTCCCGGGGCTCCTACGAGCAGTACTTC; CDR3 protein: CAWSVQRSRGSYEQYF
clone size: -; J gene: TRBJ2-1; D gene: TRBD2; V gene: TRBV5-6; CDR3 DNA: TGTGCCAGCAGTCTAGCGGGAGCGTACAATGAGCAGTTCTTC; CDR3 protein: CASSLAGAYNEQFF